The 17 T cell receptor beta chains in this list originate from one sample, sequenced in a study of shared clonotypes between healthy human individuals. The method was immunoSEQ multiplex PCR; TCRdb's version includes in-frame clones alone and lacks a portion of them. The sample lists more than 1 million clones, about four fifths occurring once. The sample taken for sequencing was memory CD4+ T cells from PBMCs. Subset reported: CD45RA-negative fraction. Receptors were obtained from a man aged 18 to 29 in good health. Some clones in this sample may be carry-over from other donors' samples.

The chain has TRBV7-9 and TRBJ2-3, with 13 bases matching TRBD2. The CDR3 is 16 residues long. J was trimmed by 4 bases and V by 5 bases; bases with no gene match: 6. Germline V gene data show CDR1 as SEHNR and CDR2 as FQNEAQ (reference sequence). The CDR3 region is CASSPRTSGSADTQYF. The CDR3 coding sequence is TGTGCCAGCAGCCCCCGGACTAGCGGGAGTGCAGATACGCAGTATTTT. The variable domain in full, with the rest retrieved from reference TRBV7-9 and TRBJ2-3, is DTGVSQNPRHKITKRGQNVTFRCDPISEHNRLYWYRQTLGQGPEFLTYFQNEAQLEKSRLLSDRFSAERPKGSFSTLEIQRTEQGDSAMYLCASSPRTSGSADTQYFGPGTRLTVL.

The rearrangement uses TRBV5-1 and TRBJ2-7; D uncertain. This CDR3 has 13 amino acids. V shed 4 bases and J shed 3 bases, with 11 bases lying between them. In germline, CDR1 is SGHRS, CDR2 YFSETQ. CDR3 coding DNA: TGCGCCAGCAGCACCCTACCGAACTACGAGCAGTACTTC. It yields the protein CASSTLPNYEQYF.

Comments on this clone: A much more abundant neighbour one base away suggests this may be a read error. The V call is TRBV2, the J call TRBJ1-3, with unresolved D. Germline-derived CDR1 and CDR2 are SNHLY and FYNNEI. The CDR3 has 12 amino acids. V lost 3 bases to trimming and J lost 0 bases, with 0 bases between them. The CDR3 DNA reads as TGTGCCAGCAGTGACTCTGGAAACACCATATATTTT. Translating it yields CASSDSGNTIYF. Full variable domain (outside the CDR3, taken from reference TRBV2 and TRBJ1-3): EPEVTQTPSHQVTQMGQEVILRCVPISNHLYFYWYRQILGQKVEFLVSFYNNEISEKSEIFDDQFSVERPDGSNFTLKIRSTKLEDSAMYFCASSDSGNTIYFGEGSWLTVV.

J is TRBJ1-1 and V is TRBV19; D is perhaps TRBD1 (5 bases). CDR1 is LNHDA, CDR2 SQIVND, per germline (reference sequence). Between the trimmed V and J ends, which lost 3 bases and 10 bases, there was a span of 15 bases. The CDR3 consists of 13 residues. CDR3 region: CASSIDRQRRAFF. The CDR3 coding sequence is TGTGCCAGTAGTATTGACAGACAGAGGAGAGCTTTCTTT.

The V gene is TRBV6-5, the J gene TRBJ1-1; tentatively, D is TRBD1 (5 bases). Trimming left V 6 bases short and J 8 bases short, with 7 bases between. The V gene's germline CDR1 is MNHEY and CDR2 SVGAGI. The CDR3 covers 10 residues. The CDR3 DNA sequence: TGTGCCAGCAGGGGACGAGAAGCTTTCTTT. It is translated as CASRGREAFF.

The chain uses TRBV28 and TRBJ1-2; D unclear. This CDR3 has 11 residues. CDR1 MDHEN and CDR2 SYDVKM come from the germline V gene. V was clipped by 6 bases and J by 5 bases, with 7 bases between them. CDR3 DNA sequence: TGTGCCAGCAGGGGGAGGTATGGCTACACCTTC. Protein sequence: CASRGRYGYTF.

Remarks on this clone: At the DNA level, this CDR3 is encoded by other sequences in the same sample as well. The V gene is TRBV11-2, the J gene TRBJ2-7, with TRBD1 matching over 7 bases. This CDR3 contains 13 residues. CDR1 is SGHAT and CDR2 is FQNNGV in the germline V gene. V shed 5 bases and J 2 bases; nucleotides not matched to a gene: 3. The CDR3 reads CASSLDRPYEQYF. CDR3 DNA sequence: TGTGCCAGCAGCCTGGACAGGCCCTACGAGCAGTACTTC. Variable domain in full (rest from reference TRBV11-2 and TRBJ2-7): EAGVAQSPRYKIIEKRQSVAFWCNPISGHATLYWYQQILGQGPKLLIQFQNNGVVDDSQLPKDRFSAERLKGVDSTLKIQPAKLEDSAVYLCASSLDRPYEQYFGPGTRLTVT.

The chain uses TRBV4-2 and TRBJ2-3; TRBD2 matches 8 bases. The CDR3 spans 16 residues. Germline CDR1 LGHNA, CDR2 YNFKEQ. V shed 0 bases, J shed 6 bases, and the junction held 8 bases outside the gene matches. The CDR3 loop is CASSQDPGAGGDTQYF. CDR3 in DNA: TGTGCCAGCAGCCAAGATCCCGGGGCGGGAGGTGATACGCAGTATTTT.

V and J are TRBV5-1 and TRBJ2-7; the match to TRBD1 covers 8 bases. The trim removed 0 bases at V and 6 bases at J, leaving 11 bases unmatched. The CDR3 length is 16 residues. Germline CDR1 SGHRS, CDR2 YFSETQ. In DNA form, the CDR3 reads TGCGCCAGCAGCTTGGCCCGGCAGGGGGCATCGGGCGAGCAGTACTTC. As protein: CASSLARQGASGEQYF. The variable domain in full, with the rest retrieved from reference TRBV5-1 and TRBJ2-7, is KAGVTQTPRYLIKTRGQQVTLSCSPISGHRSVSWYQQTPGQGLQFLFEYFSETQRNKGNFPGRFSGRQFSNSRSEMNVSTLELGDSALYLCASSLARQGASGEQYFGPGTRLTVT.

The V call is TRBV14, the J call TRBJ1-3; TRBD1 might be the D (6 bases). CDR1 and CDR2 (germline): SGHDN, FVKESK. This CDR3 contains 17 residues. Trimming pared 2 bases from V and 2 bases from J, leaving 16 bases between. Here the CDR3 DNA reads TGTGCCAGCAGCCAAACAGGGACGTCAAGGACTGGAAACACCATATATTTT. Translation gives CASSQTGTSRTGNTIYF.

The J gene is TRBJ2-7, the V gene TRBV16, with D uncertain. With 2 bases removed from V and 1 base from J, the gap between germline ends came to 6 bases. Germline CDR1 is KGHSY and CDR2 is FQNENV. CDR3 size: 13 residues. Written as DNA, the CDR3 is TGTGCCAGCAGCCAAGCCAGATCCTACGAGCAGTACTTC. Residues: CASSQARSYEQYF.

Here the CDR3 reads CASSTQNRDSIYEQYF. The CDR3 DNA is TGTGCCAGCAGTACACAAAATCGGGACAGCATCTACGAGCAGTACTTC. The chain links TRBV28 to TRBJ2-7; 7 bases match TRBD1. The CDR3 length is 16 residues. The V and J ends lost 5 bases and 3 bases, in that order; junction bases with no gene match: 13. CDR1 MDHEN and CDR2 SYDVKM come from the germline V gene.

The chain links TRBV4-1 to TRBJ1-1; TRBD1 aligns across 9 bases. Losses at the gene ends were 4 bases for V and 6 bases for J; bases not matched to a gene: 9. The germline CDR1 and CDR2 sequences are MGHRA and YSYEKL. The CDR3 length is 15 residues. The CDR3 DNA sequence: TGCGCCAGCAGCCCTGGGACAGGGTGGAATGCTGAAGCTTTCTTT. It yields the protein CASSPGTGWNAEAFF.

CDR3 nucleotides: TGTGCCAGCAGCTTGTACGCTAGCTCGGGATTCAACGAGCAGTACTTC. Translating it yields CASSLYASSGFNEQYF. The chain has TRBV5-4 and TRBJ2-7; D might be TRBD2 (5 bases). CDR1 and CDR2 from the germline V gene are SGHNT and YYREEE (reference sequence). This CDR3 is 16 amino acids long. Trimming took 1 base from V and 5 from J, leaving 19 bases between them.

The table lists this clone with a count of one. The chain recombines TRBV5-4 with TRBJ2-3; 10 nucleotides line up with TRBD2. Germline CDR1 reads SGHNT; CDR2 reads YYREEE (reference sequence). This CDR3 has 16 amino acids. V shed 0 bases and J 0 bases; nucleotides not matched to a gene: 1. The CDR3 protein is CASSLGGLASTDTQYF. CDR3 DNA: TGTGCCAGCAGCTTGGGGGGACTAGCGAGCACAGATACGCAGTATTTT.

The chain uses TRBV9 and TRBJ1-1; 7 positions agree with TRBD1. The germline gives CDR1 SGDLS, CDR2 YYNGEE. The ends lost 4 bases at V and 5 bases at J; junction bases unmatched: 5. This CDR3 comprises 13 residues. CDR3 in DNA: TGTGCCAGCAGCCCTGACAGGGAAACTGAAGCTTTCTTT. Translated: CASSPDRETEAFF. The full variable domain, with the rest looked up from reference TRBV9 and TRBJ1-1, is DSGVTQTPKHLITATGQRVTLRCSPRSGDLSVYWYQQSLDQGLQFLIQYYNGEERAKGNILERFSAQQFPDLHSELNLSSLELGDSALYFCASSPDRETEAFFGQGTRLTVV.

The V call is TRBV28, the J call TRBJ1-2; weak D call: TRBD1 (5 bases). CDR3 length equals 15 residues. Trimming took off 7 bases at V and 5 bases at J, with 20 bases between the two ends. Per germline, CDR1 MDHEN and CDR2 SYDVKM. The CDR3 DNA reads as TGTGCCAGCAACTTTCCGGGACGGCTCCTTTATGGCTACACCTTC. It yields the protein CASNFPGRLLYGYTF.